These 17 T cell receptor beta chains were sequenced from one sample in a study of T cell repertoires in cytomegalovirus infection. The antigens of these receptors remain unknown. Each CDR3 protein gets one entry after TCRdb re-called the reads with MiXCR. The table has approximately 500,000 distinct CDR3 sequences, 30% to 40% seen once; the top ten hold 15% to 20%. The specimen comprised cultured PBMCs, sampled from culture after CMV antigen stimulation. These receptors all come from a human donor in good health (CMV status not recorded). Some clones in this sample may be carry-over from other donors' samples.

This chain uses TRBV2 with TRBJ1-1; D is undetermined. The V end lost 8 bases, the J end lost 4 bases, and 11 bases lay between the germline ends. Germline V gene data show CDR1 as SNHLY and CDR2 as FYNNEI. CDR3 length: 12 residues. CDR3 sequence: CASENRGTEAFF. Written as DNA, the CDR3 is TGTGCCAGCGAGAATCGCGGCACTGAAGCTTTCTTT.

This clonotype appeared a few times. V is TRBV7-2 and J is TRBJ1-1; D unresolved. Trimming stripped 1 base from V and 4 bases from J, with 10 bases between. Germline values: CDR1 SGHTA, CDR2 FQGNSA. CDR3 length: 14 residues. CDR3 nucleotides: TGTGCCAGCAGCTTAGGGGTGGTTCTCACTGAAGCTTTCTTT. Protein product: CASSLGVVLTEAFF.

V gene TRBV19 combines with J gene TRBJ1-1; D unresolved. V shed 7 bases and J shed 1 base, with 13 bases lying between them. Germline CDR1 reads LNHDA; CDR2 reads SQIVND (reference sequence). The CDR3 sequence is 14 residues long. As DNA, the CDR3 is TGTGCCAGTACTTTATTGGCAGGGAACACTGAAGCTTTCTTT. Translating it yields CASTLLAGNTEAFF.

This clonotype was observed at least ten times. CDR3 sequence (DNA): TGTGCCAGCAGCTTAGTACTGTCCGAGACCCAGTACTTC. It yields the protein CASSLVLSETQYF. This chain uses TRBV7-8 with TRBJ2-5; D not resolved. Germline assignment: CDR1 SGHVS and CDR2 FQNEAQ. Trimming left V 1 base short and J 5 bases short, with 8 bases between. This CDR3 has 13 amino acids.

This clonotype has more than one count but fewer than ten. CDR3 amino acids: CASSLQGGGYNEQFF. Here the CDR3 DNA reads TGTGCCAGCAGCTTACAGGGGGGGGGTTACAATGAGCAGTTCTTC. J is TRBJ2-1 and V is TRBV7-2; the D call may be TRBD1 or TRBD2 (7 bases each). Germline V gives CDR1 SGHTA, CDR2 FQGNSA. This CDR3 contains 15 residues. Trimming removed 2 bases at V and 4 bases at J, with 12 bases between.

In this sample, this clonotype turned up a few times. V gene TRBV11-2 combines with J gene TRBJ2-7; tentative D call: TRBD2 (6 bases). Germline CDR1 reads SGHAT; CDR2 reads FQNNGV. This CDR3 is built from 16 residues. The ends were cut back, 1 base at V and 3 bases at J, with 16 bases in the middle. The CDR3 DNA sequence: TGTGCCAGCAGCTTAGTTAGGTCGGGGGATTACTACGAGCAGTACGTC. It encodes CASSLVRSGDYYEQYV.

The chain combines TRBV7-8 with TRBJ2-5; 12 positions agree with TRBD2. J was trimmed by 3 bases and V by 1 base; bases with no gene match: 0. The germline V gene encodes CDR1 SGHVS and CDR2 FQNEAQ. CDR3 length equals 15 residues. The CDR3 reads CASSLGLAGEETQYF. For the CDR3, the DNA is TGTGCCAGCAGCTTAGGACTAGCGGGAGAAGAGACCCAGTACTTC.

This chain joins TRBV7-3 and TRBJ2-6; D possibly corresponds to TRBD1 (5 bases). Trimming stripped 5 bases from V and 1 base from J, with 12 bases between. The length of the CDR3 is 16 residues. Germline V CDR1 and CDR2: SGHTA, FQGTGA. The CDR3 sequence: CASSPWGTSGANVLTF. The CDR3, as DNA: TGTGCCAGCAGCCCATGGGGCACGTCTGGGGCCAACGTCCTGACTTTC.

The chain links TRBV7-8 to TRBJ1-5; 10 bases match TRBD1. The CDR3 runs 17 residues. With 5 bases clipped from V and 7 bases from J, the junction kept 14 bases outside the gene matches. The germline V gene has CDR1 SGHVS and CDR2 FQNEAQ. In DNA form, the CDR3 reads TGTGCCAGCAGCCCTGGACAGGGGGGGAATTTAAGGCAGCCCCAGCATTTT. As protein: CASSPGQGGNLRQPQHF.

This clonotype was detected once. The genes are TRBV5-1 and TRBJ2-5, with 7 bases that match TRBD1. Germline CDR1 and CDR2: SGHRS and YFSETQ. V shed 2 bases and J 5 bases; nucleotides not matched to a gene: 6. The CDR3 spans 14 residues. The DNA for the CDR3 is TGCGCCAGCAGCTTCGACAGGGCTATGGAGACCCAGTACTTC. Translation: CASSFDRAMETQYF. The whole variable domain, filled in from reference TRBV5-1 and TRBJ2-5, reads KAGVTQTPRYLIKTRGQQVTLSCSPISGHRSVSWYQQTPGQGLQFLFEYFSETQRNKGNFPGRFSGRQFSNSRSEMNVSTLELGDSALYLCASSFDRAMETQYFGPGTRLLVL.

This clonotype has ten or more counts. The rearrangement links TRBV12-3 or TRBV12-4 to TRBJ2-1; D remains ambiguous. This CDR3 comprises 15 residues. The germline V and J ends were trimmed by 6 bases and 6 bases, with 18 bases remaining between them. The CDR3 reads CASSPRSGIINEQFF. The CDR3 DNA is TGTGCCAGCAGCCCACGGTCCGGCATCATCAATGAGCAGTTCTTC.

This clonotype was observed a few times. The rearrangement joins TRBV7-2 to TRBJ1-2; D perhaps matches TRBD1 (5 bases). With 5 bases removed from V and 8 bases from J, the gap between germline ends came to 18 bases. CDR3 length: 14 residues. Germline CDR1 reads SGHTA; CDR2 reads FQGNSA. The CDR3 reads CASSLGLGAGGYTF. CDR3 bases: TGTGCCAGCAGCCTGGGCTTAGGGGCGGGGGGCTACACCTTC.

The genes are TRBV11-3 and TRBJ2-3; 8 nucleotides line up with TRBD2. The CDR3 contains 16 residues. Germline CDR1 SGHNT, CDR2 YENEEA. J was trimmed by 4 bases and V by 3 bases; bases with no gene match: 9. CDR3 in amino acids: CASSLVTGGSSDTQYF. For the CDR3, the DNA is TGTGCCAGCAGCTTGGTAACGGGAGGGAGTTCAGATACGCAGTATTTT.

The chain employs TRBV5-1 and TRBJ2-1, with 11 bases matching TRBD2. The CDR3 consists of 14 residues. Trimming removed 2 bases from V and 6 bases from J; junction bases left unmatched: 1. The V gene's germline CDR1 is SGHRS and CDR2 YFSETQ. The CDR3, as DNA: TGCGCCAGCAGCTTTACTAGCGGGAGCAATGAGCAGTTCTTC. Its protein product is CASSFTSGSNEQFF.

The sample holds many counts of this clonotype. The genes are TRBV7-2 and TRBJ2-3; D gene uncertain. Trimming removed 5 bases at V and 1 base at J, with 7 bases between. Germline V CDR1 and CDR2: SGHTA, FQGNSA. The CDR3 consists of 13 residues. The CDR3 protein is CASSLSRTDTQYF. The CDR3 coding sequence is TGTGCCAGCAGCCTCTCGCGCACAGATACGCAGTATTTT. Full variable domain (remainder filled in from reference TRBV7-2 and TRBJ2-3): GAGVSQSPSNKVTEKGKDVELRCDPISGHTALYWYRQSLGQGLEFLIYFQGNSAPDKSGLPSDRFSAERTGGSVSTLTIQRTQQEDSAVYLCASSLSRTDTQYFGPGTRLTVL.

This clonotype came up a few times. This sequence joins TRBV14 and TRBJ2-1; D is ambiguous. The germline gives CDR1 SGHDN, CDR2 FVKESK. V was pared by 6 bases and J by 4 bases, with 13 bases between. This CDR3 has 14 amino acids. The CDR3 bases are TGTGCCAGCAGTGGTGGATCCGAGTACAATGAGCAGTTCTTC. It encodes CASSGGSEYNEQFF.

This clonotype was observed a few times. This chain connects TRBV7-2 to TRBJ2-1; 9 nucleotides agree with TRBD1. Germline V CDR1 and CDR2: SGHTA, FQGNSA. Germline trimming cut 4 bases from V and 8 bases from J; bases unmatched to any gene: 9. This CDR3 comprises 15 residues. DNA for the CDR3: TGTGCCAGCAGCTCACAGGGGGCGCCGGCCGATGAGCAGTTCTTC. Translated, it gives CASSSQGAPADEQFF. The full variable domain, in which reference TRBV7-2 and TRBJ2-1 provide the parts outside the CDR3, is GAGVSQSPSNKVTEKGKDVELRCDPISGHTALYWYRQSLGQGLEFLIYFQGNSAPDKSGLPSDRFSAERTGGSVSTLTIQRTQQEDSAVYLCASSSQGAPADEQFFGPGTRLTVL.